This T cell receptor (beta chain) was obtained from a study of Graves' ophthalmopathy and Graves' hyperthyroidism. In its sample, this clonotype was seen many times. Amplification targeted the TCR beta CDR3 regions, with RNA transcripts as the source material. The authors performed first-round RT-PCR with HTBI primers and then a second-round multiplex PCR. TCRdb re-called the multiplex PCR reads through MiXCR, storing one row per CDR3 protein. The repertoire holds 350,000 to 400,000 distinct CDR3 sequences, with approximately 20% as singletons. The V gene's germline CDR1 is SGHAT and CDR2 FQNNGV. The CDR3 runs 17 residues. With 2 bases removed from V and 2 bases from J, the gap between germline ends came to 18 bases.

This TCR derives from a woman aged 18-29 years with Graves' ophthalmopathy. The V call is TRBV11-2, the J call TRBJ1-1, with D possibly TRBD1 on 5 matching bases. Sequencing used peripheral blood. The CDR3 sequence: CASSLWQGPGVNTEAFF. In DNA form, the CDR3 reads TGTGCCAGCAGCTTATGGCAGGGTCCGGGGGTTAACACTGAAGCTTTCTTT.